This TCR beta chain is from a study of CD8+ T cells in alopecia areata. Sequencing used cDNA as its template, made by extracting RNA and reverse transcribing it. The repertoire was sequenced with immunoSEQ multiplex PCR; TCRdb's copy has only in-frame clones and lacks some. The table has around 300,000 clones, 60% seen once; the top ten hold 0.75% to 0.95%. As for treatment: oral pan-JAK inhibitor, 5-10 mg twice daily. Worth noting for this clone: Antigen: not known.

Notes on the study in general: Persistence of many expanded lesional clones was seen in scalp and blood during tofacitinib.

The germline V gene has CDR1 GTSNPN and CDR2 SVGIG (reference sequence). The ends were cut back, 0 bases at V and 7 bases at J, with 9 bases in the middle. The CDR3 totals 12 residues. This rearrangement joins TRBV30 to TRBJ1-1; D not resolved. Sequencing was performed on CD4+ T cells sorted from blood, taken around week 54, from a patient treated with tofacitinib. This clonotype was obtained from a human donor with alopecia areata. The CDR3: CAWSVSRVEAFF. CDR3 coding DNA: TGTGCCTGGAGTGTATCCCGTGTTGAAGCTTTCTTT.